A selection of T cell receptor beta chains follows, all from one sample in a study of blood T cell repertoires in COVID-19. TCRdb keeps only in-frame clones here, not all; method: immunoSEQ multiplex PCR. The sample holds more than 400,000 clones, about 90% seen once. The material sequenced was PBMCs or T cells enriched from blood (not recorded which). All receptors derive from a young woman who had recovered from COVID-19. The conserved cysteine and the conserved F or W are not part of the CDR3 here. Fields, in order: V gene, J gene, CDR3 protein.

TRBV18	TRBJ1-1	ASSRTGGADTEAF
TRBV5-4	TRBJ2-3	ASSFLGRGTDTQY
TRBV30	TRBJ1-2	AWSERNYNGYT
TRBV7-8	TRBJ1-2	ASSLGAGIGGYT
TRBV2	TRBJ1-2	ASSGGNMEDGYT
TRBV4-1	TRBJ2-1	ASTHSLTEPNEQF
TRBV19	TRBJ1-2	ASSLSAGYT
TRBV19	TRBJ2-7	ASSISAGPYEQY
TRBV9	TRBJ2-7	ASSVGTGELYEQY
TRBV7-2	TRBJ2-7	ASSPQVGLAGGYEQY
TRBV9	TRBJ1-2	ASSVGPHPGTGNAYGYT
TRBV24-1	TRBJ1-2	ATSDSRTGQAGGYT
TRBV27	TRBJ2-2	ASSLSPGLYPTGELF
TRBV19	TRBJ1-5	ASSMGRDQPQH
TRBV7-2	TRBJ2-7	ASSLTSGLEDSPYEQY
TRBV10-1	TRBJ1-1	ASRWGVETEAF
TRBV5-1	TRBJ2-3	ASSLELGAGDTQY
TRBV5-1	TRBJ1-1	ASSAFLFDRDRQNTEAF
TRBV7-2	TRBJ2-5	ASGPSGGAEETQY
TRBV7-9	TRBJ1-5	ASSSYELQPQH
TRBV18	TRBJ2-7	ASSPPSLPGLSYEQY
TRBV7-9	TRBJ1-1	AIGAPNTEAF
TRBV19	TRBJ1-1	ASSPRVMNTEAF
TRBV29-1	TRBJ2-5	SVSSLRRTQETQY
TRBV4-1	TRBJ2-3	ASSPTLTEGTQY
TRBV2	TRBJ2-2	ASADRNTGELF
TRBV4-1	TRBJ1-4	ASSQVAGNDEKLF
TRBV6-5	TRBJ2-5	ASRYQGKETQY
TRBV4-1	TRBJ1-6	ASSQGGVGGNSPLH
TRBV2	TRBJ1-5	ASSVLGQPNQPQH
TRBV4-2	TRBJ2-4	ASSQRGLAENIQY
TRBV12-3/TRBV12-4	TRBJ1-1	ASSFERYTEAF
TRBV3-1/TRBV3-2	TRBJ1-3	ASSQGRGYSGNTIY
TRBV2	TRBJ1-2	ASRPFQAGYT
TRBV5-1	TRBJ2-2	ASSPRGGDTGELF
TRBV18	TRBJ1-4	ASSPNPTGAEKLF
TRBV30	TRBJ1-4	ACHRGGNEKLF
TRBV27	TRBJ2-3	ASRIAGGTDTQY
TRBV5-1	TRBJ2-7	ASSLGTGYYEQY
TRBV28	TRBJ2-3	ASSPTSGDADTQY
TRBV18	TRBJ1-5	ASSLTENQPQH
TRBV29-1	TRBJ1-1	SARQGADTEAF
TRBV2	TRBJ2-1	ASSGTSFNEQF
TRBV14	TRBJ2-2	ASSQVEGRGVGELF
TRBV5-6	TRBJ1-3	ASSLGGLYSGNTIY
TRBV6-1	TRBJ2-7	ASSEAGGGDEQY
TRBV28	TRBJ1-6	ASSLDRAGGDYGSPLH
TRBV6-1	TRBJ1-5	ASSEGLVAGEQPQH
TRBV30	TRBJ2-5	AWSVEGGAQETQY
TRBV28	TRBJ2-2	ASRTRGQTNTGELF
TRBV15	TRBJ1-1	ATSRVGGSEAF
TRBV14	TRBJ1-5	ASSPEEGGLDQPQH
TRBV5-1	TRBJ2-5	ASSSQTGGGETQY
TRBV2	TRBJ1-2	ASSEARGGPLGYT